These 4 T cell receptor beta chains share one sample of origin, sequenced in a study of T cell therapy after organ transplantation. The table came from immunoSEQ multiplex PCR; TCRdb's copy has only in-frame clones and leaves some out. The sample carries approximately 22,000 clones, roughly 84% recorded once. Specified time point: 20-29 weeks after completion of therapy. No antigen is known for these receptors. The starting material was CD8+ T cells from blood, obtained after autologous CMV-specific T cell therapy. All receptors derive from a human patient who had received a solid organ transplant and had CMV disease. Some of the T cells may derive from the graft donor.

There are a few counts of this clone. The same CDR3 can be traced to other DNA sequences in this sample. The gene calls are TRBV4-3 and TRBJ2-5, with TRBD2 as a possible D gene (5 bases). This CDR3 contains 15 residues. The germline CDR1 and CDR2 sequences are LGHNA and YSLEER. The V end was cut by 1 base, the J end by 1 base, with 10 bases between. DNA for the CDR3: TGCGCCAGCAGCCAAGGATTGGCGGGCCAAGAGACCCAGTACTTC. It specifies CASSQGLAGQETQYF.

The genes are TRBV27 and TRBJ2-7; the D is unclear. With 2 bases removed from V and 4 bases from J, the gap between germline ends came to 9 bases. Germline V lookup: CDR1 MNHEY, CDR2 SMNVEV (reference sequence). The CDR3 is 13 residues long. In DNA, the CDR3 is TGTGCCAGCAGTTTAGGGGTCCTTTACGAGCAGTACTTC. Its protein product is CASSLGVLYEQYF.

The gene calls are TRBV6-1 and TRBJ1-6; no reliable D call. Between the trimmed V and J ends, which lost 3 bases and 7 bases, there was a span of 7 bases. Germline loops: CDR1 MNHNS, CDR2 SASEGT. The CDR3 is 13 amino acids. CDR3 nucleotides: TGTGCCAGCAGTGACAGAGAGAATTCACCCCTCCACTTT. This encodes CASSDRENSPLHF.

The CDR3 sequence: CASSQGEGGNQPQHF. CDR3 nucleotides: TGTGCCAGCAGCCAAGGGGAGGGGGGCAATCAGCCCCAGCATTTT. The chain recombines TRBV4-2 with TRBJ1-5; a possible D gene is TRBD1 (6 bases). The CDR3 covers 15 residues. CDR1 LGHNA and CDR2 YNFKEQ come from the germline V gene. The germline V and J ends were trimmed by 1 base and 2 bases, with 9 bases remaining between them.